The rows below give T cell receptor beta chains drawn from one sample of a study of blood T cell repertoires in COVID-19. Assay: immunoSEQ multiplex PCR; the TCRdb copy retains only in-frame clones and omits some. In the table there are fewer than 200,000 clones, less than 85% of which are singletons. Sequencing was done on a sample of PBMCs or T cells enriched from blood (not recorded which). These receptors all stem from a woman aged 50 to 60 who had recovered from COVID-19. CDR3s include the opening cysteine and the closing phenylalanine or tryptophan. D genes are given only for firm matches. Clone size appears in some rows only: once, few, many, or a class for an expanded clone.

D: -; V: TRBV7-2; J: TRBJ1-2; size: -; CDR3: CASSFYSGDYGYTF; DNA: TGTGCCAGCAGCTTTTACTCGGGAGACTATGGCTACACCTTC
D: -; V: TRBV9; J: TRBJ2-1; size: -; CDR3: CASSAGYNEQFF; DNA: TGTGCCAGCAGCGCGGGATACAATGAGCAGTTCTTC
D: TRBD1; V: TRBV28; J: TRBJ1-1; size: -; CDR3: CASSPWTGTEAFF; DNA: TGTGCCAGCAGTCCCTGGACAGGGACTGAAGCTTTCTTT
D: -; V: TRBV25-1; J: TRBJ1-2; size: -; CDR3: CASGEVFHGYTF; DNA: TGTGCCAGCGGCGAGGTCTTCCATGGCTACACCTTC
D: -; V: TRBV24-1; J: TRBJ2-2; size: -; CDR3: CATRGGTNTGELFF; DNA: TGTGCCACCAGAGGCGGGACTAACACCGGGGAGCTGTTTTTT
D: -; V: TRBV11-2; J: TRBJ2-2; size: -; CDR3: CASSLVISGELFF; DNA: TGTGCCAGCAGCTTAGTTATTTCCGGGGAGCTGTTTTTT
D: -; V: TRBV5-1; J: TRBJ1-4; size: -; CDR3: CASSSRGRQGQNEKLFF; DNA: TGCGCCAGCAGCTCCCGGGGTAGGCAAGGCCAGAATGAAAAACTGTTTTTT
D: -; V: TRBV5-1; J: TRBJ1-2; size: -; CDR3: CASRIIRTQGNYGYTF; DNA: TGCGCCAGCAGAATTATTAGAACACAGGGAAACTATGGCTACACCTTC
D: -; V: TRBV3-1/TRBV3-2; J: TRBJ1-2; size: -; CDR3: CASSHGYGYTF; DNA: TGTGCCAGCAGCCACGGCTATGGCTACACCTTC
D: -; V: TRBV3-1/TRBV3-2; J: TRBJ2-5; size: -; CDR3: CASSPARREETQYF; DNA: TGTGCCAGCAGCCCCGCCCGCAGGGAAGAGACCCAGTACTTC
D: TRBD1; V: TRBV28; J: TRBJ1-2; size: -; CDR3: CASRQGNSYGYTF; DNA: TGTGCCAGCAGACAGGGGAACAGCTATGGCTACACCTTC
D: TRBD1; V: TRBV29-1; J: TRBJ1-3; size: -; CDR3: CSVGTGTGLRNTIYF; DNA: TGCAGCGTCGGAACCGGGACAGGGCTCCGAAACACCATATATTTT
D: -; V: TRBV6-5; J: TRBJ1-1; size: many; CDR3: CASSGFTEAFF; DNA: TGTGCCAGCAGCGGGTTCACTGAAGCTTTCTTT
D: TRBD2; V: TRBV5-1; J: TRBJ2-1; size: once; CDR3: CASSSGTSGKSSYNEQFF; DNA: TGCGCCAGCAGCTCCGGGACTAGCGGGAAGAGCTCCTACAATGAGCAGTTCTTC
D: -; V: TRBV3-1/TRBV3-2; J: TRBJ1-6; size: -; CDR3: CASSQAFRQGNSPLHF; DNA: TGTGCCAGCAGCCAAGCGTTCCGGCAGGGTAATTCACCCCTCCACTTT
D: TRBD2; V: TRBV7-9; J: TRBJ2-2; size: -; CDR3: CASSPLAGGAGELFF; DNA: TGTGCCAGCAGCCCGTTAGCGGGAGGGGCCGGGGAGCTGTTTTTT
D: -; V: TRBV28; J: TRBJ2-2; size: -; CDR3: CASIRGDTGELFF; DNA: TGTGCCAGCATCAGGGGTGACACCGGGGAGCTGTTTTTT
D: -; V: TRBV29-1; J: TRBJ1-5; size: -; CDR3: CSVADLHQPQHF; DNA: TGCAGCGTTGCAGACCTTCATCAGCCCCAGCATTTT
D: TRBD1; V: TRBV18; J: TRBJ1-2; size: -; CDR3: CASSQMGQYYGYTF; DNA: TGTGCCAGCTCACAAATGGGACAGTACTATGGCTACACCTTC
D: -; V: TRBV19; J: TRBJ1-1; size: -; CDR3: CASSGRVSEAFF; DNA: TGTGCCAGTAGTGGCAGGGTGTCTGAAGCTTTCTTT
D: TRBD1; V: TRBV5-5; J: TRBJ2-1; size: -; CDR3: CASSSWTGYNEQFF; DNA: TGTGCCAGCAGCTCTTGGACAGGTTACAATGAGCAGTTCTTC
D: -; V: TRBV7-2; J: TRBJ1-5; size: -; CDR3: CASSSTGQVNQPQHF; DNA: TGTGCCAGCAGCTCCACGGGACAAGTCAATCAGCCCCAGCATTTT
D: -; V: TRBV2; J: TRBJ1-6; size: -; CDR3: CASKDSPYNSPLHF; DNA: TGTGCCAGCAAGGATAGCCCCTATAATTCACCCCTCCACTTT
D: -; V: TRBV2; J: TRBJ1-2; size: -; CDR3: CATEVPYGYTF; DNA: TGTGCTACGGAGGTCCCCTATGGCTACACCTTC
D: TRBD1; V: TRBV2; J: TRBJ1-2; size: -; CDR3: CAGRDRVALGGYTF; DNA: TGTGCCGGAAGGGACAGGGTGGCACTGGGTGGCTACACCTTC
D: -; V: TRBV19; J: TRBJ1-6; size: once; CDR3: CASSILSSYNSPLHF; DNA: TGTGCCAGTAGTATCCTGTCCTCCTATAATTCACCCCTCCACTTT
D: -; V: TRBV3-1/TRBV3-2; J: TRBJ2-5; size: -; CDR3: CASSHYTREDQETQYF; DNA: TGTGCCAGCAGCCATTACACCAGGGAGGACCAAGAGACCCAGTACTTC
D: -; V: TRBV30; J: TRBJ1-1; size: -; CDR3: CAWDWANTEAFF; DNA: TGTGCCTGGGACTGGGCGAACACTGAAGCTTTCTTT
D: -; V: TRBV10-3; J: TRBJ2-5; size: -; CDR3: CAISEEQYQETQYF; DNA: TGTGCCATCAGTGAGGAACAGTACCAAGAGACCCAGTACTTC
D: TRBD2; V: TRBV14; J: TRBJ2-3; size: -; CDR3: CASSRVRGGGDTQYF; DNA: TGTGCCAGCAGCCGAGTGCGGGGGGGTGGAGATACGCAGTATTTT
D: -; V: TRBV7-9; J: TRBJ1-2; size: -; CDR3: CASTTLGTYYGYTF; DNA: TGTGCCAGCACCACGCTCGGGACTTACTATGGCTACACCTTC
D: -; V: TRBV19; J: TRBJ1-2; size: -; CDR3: CASSITDPANYGYTF; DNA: TGTGCCAGTAGTATTACAGACCCAGCTAACTATGGCTACACCTTC
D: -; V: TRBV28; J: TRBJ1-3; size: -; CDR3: CASSFRAGPGNTIYF; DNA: TGTGCCAGCAGTTTCCGGGCAGGGCCTGGAAACACCATATATTTT
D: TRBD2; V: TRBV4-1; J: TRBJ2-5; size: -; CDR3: CASSHGGLAGRGETQYF; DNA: TGCGCCAGCAGCCACGGGGGACTAGCGGGGCGGGGGGAGACCCAGTACTTC
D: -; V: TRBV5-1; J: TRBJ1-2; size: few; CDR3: CASSPMGTGSSGYTF; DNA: TGCGCCAGCAGCCCGATGGGCACAGGGTCTTCTGGCTACACCTTC
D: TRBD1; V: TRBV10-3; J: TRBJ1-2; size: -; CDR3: CAISGDRGRANYGYTF; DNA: TGTGCCATCAGTGGGGACAGGGGGCGAGCTAACTATGGCTACACCTTC
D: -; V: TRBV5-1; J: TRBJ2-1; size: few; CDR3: CASSLGTSSGVNEQFF; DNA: TGCGCCAGCAGCTTGGGCACTAGCTCGGGAGTCAATGAGCAGTTCTTC
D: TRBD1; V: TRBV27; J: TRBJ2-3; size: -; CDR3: CASSHRDRVGSTDTQYF; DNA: TGTGCCAGCAGTCATCGGGACAGGGTGGGCAGCACAGATACGCAGTATTTT
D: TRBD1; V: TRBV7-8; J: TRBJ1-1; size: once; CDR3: CASSRPGQASTGAFF; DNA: TGTGCCAGCAGCAGGCCGGGACAGGCTTCGACGGGGGCTTTCTTT
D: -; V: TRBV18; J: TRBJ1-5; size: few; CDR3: CASSITGGEQPQHF; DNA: TGTGCCAGCTCCATCACGGGGGGGGAGCAGCCCCAGCATTTT
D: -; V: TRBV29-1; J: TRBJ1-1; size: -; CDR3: CSVTGLNTEAFF; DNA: TGCAGCGTGACGGGTTTGAACACTGAAGCTTTCTTT
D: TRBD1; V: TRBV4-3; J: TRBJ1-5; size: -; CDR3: CASSQGQGRQPQHF; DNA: TGCGCCAGCAGCCAAGGACAGGGACGCCAGCCCCAGCATTTT
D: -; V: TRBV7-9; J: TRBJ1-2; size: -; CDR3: CASGRESYGYTF; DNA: TGTGCCAGCGGCAGGGAGAGCTATGGCTACACCTTC
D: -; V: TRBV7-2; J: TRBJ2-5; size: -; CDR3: CASSEVSGQETQYF; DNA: TGTGCCAGCAGCGAGGTTAGCGGACAAGAGACCCAGTACTTC
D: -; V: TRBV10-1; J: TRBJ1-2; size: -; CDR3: CAHFGGGYTF; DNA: TGCGCCCACTTTGGGGGGGGCTACACCTTC
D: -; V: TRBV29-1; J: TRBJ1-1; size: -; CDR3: CSVTRAAEAFF; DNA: TGCAGCGTTACCAGGGCGGCTGAAGCTTTCTTT
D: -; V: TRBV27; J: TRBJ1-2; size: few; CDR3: CASSLGLERRRYTF; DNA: TGTGCCAGCAGTTTGGGTCTCGAGCGGAGGAGGTACACCTTC
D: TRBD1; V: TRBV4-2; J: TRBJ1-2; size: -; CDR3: CASSQEAPATGGTRGYTF; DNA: TGTGCCAGCAGCCAAGAGGCCCCTGCGACAGGGGGGACTCGAGGCTACACCTTC
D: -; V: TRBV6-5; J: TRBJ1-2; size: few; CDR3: CASSSPGSGYGYTF; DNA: TGTGCCAGCAGTTCGCCCGGTTCGGGTTATGGCTACACCTTC
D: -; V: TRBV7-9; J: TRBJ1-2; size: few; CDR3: CASSLNPGTRAYGYTF; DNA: TGTGCCAGCAGCTTAAACCCGGGCACCAGGGCCTATGGCTACACCTTC
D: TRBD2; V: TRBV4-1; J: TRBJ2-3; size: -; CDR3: CASSQAPGLAGGFF; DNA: TGCGCCAGCAGCCAGGCCCCTGGACTAGCCGGAGGTTTTTTT
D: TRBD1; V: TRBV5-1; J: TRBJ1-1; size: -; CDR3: CASSPGSGQKNTEAFF; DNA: TGCGCCAGCAGCCCTGGCTCGGGACAGAAGAACACTGAAGCTTTCTTT
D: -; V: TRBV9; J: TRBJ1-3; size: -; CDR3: CASSVEGSRGNTIYF; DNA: TGTGCCAGCAGCGTAGAAGGGAGCAGAGGAAACACCATATATTTT
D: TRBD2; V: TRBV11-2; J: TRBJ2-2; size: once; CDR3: CASSLPGRTGELFF; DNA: TGTGCCAGCAGCTTACCCGGGAGGACTGGGGAGCTGTTTTTT
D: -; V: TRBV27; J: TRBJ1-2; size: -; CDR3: CASRTSGQGNYGYTF; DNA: TGTGCCAGCAGGACCTCGGGGCAGGGGAACTATGGCTACACCTTC
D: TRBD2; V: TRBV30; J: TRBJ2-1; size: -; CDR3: CAWSPSRTSGSYNEQFF; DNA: TGTGCCTGGAGTCCTAGCAGGACTAGCGGCTCCTACAATGAGCAGTTCTTC
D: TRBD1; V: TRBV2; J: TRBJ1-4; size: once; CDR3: CASSVPGQGWSEKLFF; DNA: TGTGCCAGCAGTGTCCCGGGACAGGGTTGGAGTGAAAAACTGTTTTTT
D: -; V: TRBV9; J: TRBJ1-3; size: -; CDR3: CASSVGVGGFSGNTIYF; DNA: TGTGCCAGCAGCGTAGGCGTTGGAGGGTTCTCTGGAAACACCATATATTTT
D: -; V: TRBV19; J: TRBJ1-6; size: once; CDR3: CASSIVGARGGWPLHF; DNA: TGTGCCAGTAGTATCGTCGGGGCCAGAGGGGGTTGGCCCCTCCACTTT